This TCR beta chain was found in a study of cytomegalovirus exposure and HLA in healthy donors. Study-level information: Sequencing of 150 million to 200 million T cells in an earlier analysis found under 120 million unique TCR beta sequences.

This clone was seen only once. Its matching antigen is unknown. The PCR used 60 Vbeta and 13 Jbeta primers. Measured with immunoSEQ multiplex PCR; TCRdb has only the in-frame clones, and not every one. The sample lists some 140,000 clones, under 80% seen once, with approximately 2.1% in the top ten. Regarding the study as a whole: Rare sequences made up most TCRs, while some public TCRs were found in many donors. TRBV6-2, TRBV6-3 and some other V segments were excluded as indistinguishable.

Looked up from germline, CDR1 is SNHLY and CDR2 is FYNNEI. The CDR3 sequence is 12 residues long. The trim removed 5 bases at V and 4 bases at J, leaving 1 base unmatched. The sequencing input was PBMCs. The genes are TRBV2 and TRBJ1-1, with 7 bases that match TRBD1. The sequence derives from a man aged 25-45 years in good health and CMV-seronegative. The chain's CDR3 is CASSRQGTEAFF. DNA for the CDR3: TGTGCCAGCAGTAGACAGGGCACTGAAGCTTTCTTT.